This T cell receptor (beta chain) was captured in a study of T cell responses to AZD1222 COVID-19 vaccine. Assay: immunoSEQ multiplex PCR; the TCRdb copy retains only in-frame clones and omits some. This table has 80,000 or so clones, roughly 80% appearing once. Study-wide points: There were mostly white British donors and more females than males, and clonal diversity was possibly underestimated. Increased Spike-specific TCR breadth and depth were observed after two AZD1222 doses.

Trimming removed 6 bases from V and 1 base from J; junction bases left unmatched: 11. The CDR3 contains 16 residues. Looked up from germline, CDR1 is MNHNY and CDR2 is SVGAGI (reference sequence). Worth noting for this clone: Antigen specificity is unknown.

The TCR originated in an adult who received the MenACWY meningococcal vaccine as a control. Sequenced material: peripheral blood, taken 28 days after the second dose of the MenACWY control vaccine. The V call is TRBV6-6, the J call TRBJ1-1, with 7 bases that match TRBD1. For the CDR3, the DNA is TGTGCCAGCAGCCAAACCCGACAGGGTTGGAACACTGAAGCTTTCTTT. It yields the protein CASSQTRQGWNTEAFF.